This TCR beta chain was sequenced for a study of blood T cell repertoires in COVID-19. For the study at large: The analysed material was cDNA or gDNA that came from T cells, B-cell-depleted T cells, or PBMCs.

This CDR3 has 17 residues. Germline values: CDR1 MNHEY, CDR2 SMNVEV (reference sequence). The V segment lost 8 bases and the J segment 2 bases; nucleotides outside the gene matches: 13. In the original analysis: Reference gene primer amplification gave estimated nucleated cell counts. Data came from immunoSEQ multiplex PCR; TCRdb stores just in-frame clones and leaves some out. The V and J calls and clone size come from that table; D and trimming were worked out from the DNA. The sample holds about 250,000 clones, over 80% seen once. The sample taken for sequencing was peripheral blood. The gene calls are TRBV27 and TRBJ2-1; TRBD1 agrees at 9 bases. The receptor was derived from a man aged 35 to 55 with acute or convalescent COVID-19. The DNA of the CDR3 is TGTGCCAGCGGCTGGACAGGGGATTTATGGACCTACAATGAGCAGTTCTTC. Translating gives CASGWTGDLWTYNEQFF.